The T cell receptor (beta chain) described here comes from a study of monozygotic twins with inflammatory bowel disease. This CDR3 contains 17 residues. From germline, CDR1 is SEHNR and CDR2 FQNEAQ (reference sequence). TCRdb re-called the 5' RACE reads and catalogs CDR3 proteins one per entry, DNA excluded. This repertoire includes 330,000 or so distinct CDR3 sequences. This receptor was taken from a human donor with ulcerative colitis or Crohn's disease, or a healthy co-twin of an affected twin (not recorded which). The chain employs TRBV7-9 and TRBJ1-4. The sample consisted of blood. This chain's CDR3 is CASSLAPSRKTNEKLFF.